This entry lists 21 T cell receptor beta chains sequenced from one sample in a study of T cells after yellow fever vaccination. Each CDR3 protein gets one entry after TCRdb re-called the 5' RACE reads with MiXCR. The sample shows hundreds of thousands of distinct CDR3 sequences, about a fifth of them seen only once. The material was PBMCs, obtained 15 days after the yellow fever booster vaccination. These receptors originate from a man younger than 45 who received the YFV17D yellow fever vaccine.

This clonotype was picked up one time. The V and J genes are TRBV20-1 and TRBJ2-5; D is ambiguous. The CDR3 consists of 14 residues. With 0 bases removed from V and 0 bases from J, the gap between germline ends came to 8 bases. From germline, CDR1 is DFQATT and CDR2 SNEGSKA (reference sequence). DNA of the CDR3: TGCAGTGCTAGAGATGAGACAAACCAAGAGACCCAGTACTTC. Translated, it gives CSARDETNQETQYF.

In its sample, this clonotype was seen a few times. A junction boundary mismatches the germline segment, possibly from a read error. The gene calls are TRBV28 and TRBJ2-7; 7 bases align to TRBD1. Germline CDR1 reads MDHEN; CDR2 reads SYDVKM. This CDR3 comprises 10 residues. This CDR3 is CASSAGTVFF. CDR3 coding DNA: TGTGCCAGCAGCGCCGGGACAGTCTTCTTC.

This clonotype occurred a few times. The chain has TRBV6-1 and TRBJ2-3, with D maybe TRBD2 (6 bases). The CDR3 is 13 amino acids. The V end lost 6 bases, the J end lost 4 bases, and 11 bases lay between the germline ends. Germline assignment: CDR1 MNHNS and CDR2 SASEGT. The CDR3: CASREGHPDTQYF. CDR3 coding DNA: TGTGCCAGCAGGGAGGGCCACCCAGATACGCAGTATTTT.

The chain has TRBV6-5 and TRBJ2-6; no reliable D call. Germline V gene data show CDR1 as MNHEY and CDR2 as SVGAGI. The CDR3 is made up of 16 amino acids. The ends were cut back, 0 bases at V and 3 bases at J, with 9 bases in the middle. The CDR3 here is CASSYSRTGGANVLTF. For the CDR3, the DNA is TGTGCCAGCAGTTACTCGCGTACCGGTGGGGCCAACGTCCTGACTTTC.

The genes are TRBV12-3 or TRBV12-4 and TRBJ1-1; unclear D gene. V was trimmed by 1 base and J by 0 bases, leaving 12 bases between them. This CDR3 region has 16 residues. The CDR3 DNA reads TGTGCCAGCAGTTTAGAAGGTAGACGGTTGAACACTGAAGCTTTCTTT. Translation: CASSLEGRRLNTEAFF.

This clonotype was observed a handful of times. The chain carries TRBV7-2 and TRBJ1-1; D remains ambiguous. V was shortened by 1 base and J by 11 bases, with 14 bases between the two germline ends. Germline CDR1 is SGHTA and CDR2 is FQGNSA. The CDR3 extends over 13 amino acids. The DNA of the CDR3 is TGTGCCAGCAGCTTAGAGTATCGAGGGATCGCTTTCTTT. Protein sequence: CASSLEYRGIAFF.

This clonotype was seen only a few times. The gene calls are TRBV28 and TRBJ1-2; the match to TRBD1 covers 7 bases. V dropped 7 bases and J dropped 8; count of bases not matched to a gene: 7. Germline lookup yields CDR1 MDHEN and CDR2 SYDVKM. CDR3 length: 12 amino acids. This CDR3 is CASNYYRGGYTF. The CDR3 coding sequence is TGTGCCAGCAACTACTACAGGGGCGGCTACACCTTC.

This clonotype has more than one count but fewer than ten. The gene calls are TRBV9 and TRBJ2-2; maybe TRBD2 (7 bases). This CDR3 spans 16 amino acids. V was shortened by 1 base and J by 2 bases, with 12 bases between the two germline ends. Germline V gene sequence: CDR1 SGDLS, CDR2 YYNGEE. The CDR3 loop reads CASSVNGGRNTGELFF. The DNA for the CDR3 is TGTGCCAGCAGCGTAAACGGGGGGCGCAACACCGGGGAGCTGTTTTTT.

This clonotype occurred a few times. J is TRBJ2-7 and V is TRBV5-1, with 8 bases that match TRBD2. CDR1 is SGHRS and CDR2 is YFSETQ in the germline V gene. The CDR3 loop spans 14 amino acids. The V gene end was trimmed by 3 bases and the J gene end by 5 bases; junction bases not matched to a gene: 7. Here the CDR3 DNA reads TGCGCCAGCAGCTCTGGACTAGCTTTGCACGAGCAGTACTTC. Amino acids: CASSSGLALHEQYF.

This rearrangement joins TRBV27 to TRBJ1-2; D is unresolved. V lost 3 bases and J lost 4, with 9 bases in between. The CDR3 is 13 amino acids. The germline CDR1 and CDR2 sequences are MNHEY and SMNVEV (reference sequence). The CDR3 nucleotides are TGTGCCAGCAGTTTGAGGGCCGCCTATGGCTACACCTTC. Its translation: CASSLRAAYGYTF.

The J gene is TRBJ2-7, the V gene TRBV20-1; the D gene is possibly TRBD2 (7 bases). The CDR3 sequence is 17 residues long. The germline gives CDR1 DFQATT, CDR2 SNEGSKA (reference sequence). V was cut by 0 bases and J by 2 bases, with 20 bases left in between. Here the CDR3 reads CSARDWSGTLLAYEQYF. The CDR3 DNA follows: TGCAGTGCTAGAGATTGGAGCGGGACACTTCTTGCCTACGAGCAGTACTTC.

This clonotype has just a few counts. V usage is TRBV6-5 and J usage is TRBJ2-1; D tentatively reads TRBD1 or TRBD2 (6 bases each). Per germline, CDR1 MNHEY and CDR2 SVGAGI. Deletions cut 10 bases from V and 9 bases from J, with 16 bases between. The CDR3 has 12 residues. The CDR3 is CATRGLISEQFF. Here the CDR3 DNA reads TGTGCCACCCGGGGGCTTATCAGTGAGCAGTTCTTC.

This clonotype was counted a few times. The chain carries TRBV2 and TRBJ1-1; D gene unclear. Trimming left V 0 bases short and J 1 base short, with 9 bases between. Germline values: CDR1 SNHLY, CDR2 FYNNEI. This CDR3 has 15 amino acids. CDR3 DNA sequence: TGTGCCAGCAGTGAAGCCGGACGGGGGAACACTGAAGCTTTCTTT. Residues: CASSEAGRGNTEAFF.

The V and J genes are TRBV20-1 and TRBJ2-5, with a weak D call TRBD1 (5 bases). Germline V gene sequence: CDR1 DFQATT, CDR2 SNEGSKA (reference sequence). Trimming took off 5 bases at V and 1 base at J, with 17 bases between the two ends. CDR3 size: 15 residues. In DNA, the CDR3 is TGCAGTGCTGAGCCCAACGACAGAGTCCAAGAGACCCAGTACTTC. As protein: CSAEPNDRVQETQYF.

This clonotype was seen a handful of times. Here the CDR3 reads CASSYQQGRRTPGSYNEQFF. The CDR3 coding sequence is TGTGCCAGCAGTTACCAACAGGGTAGGAGGACACCTGGCTCCTACAATGAGCAGTTCTTC. The chain carries TRBV6-2 or TRBV6-3 and TRBJ2-1; a possible D gene is TRBD1 (6 bases). Trimming took 2 bases from V and 0 from J, leaving 23 bases between them. Germline CDR1 and CDR2: MNHEY and SVGEGT. The CDR3 has 20 residues.

This clonotype occurred a few times. This chain joins TRBV30 and TRBJ2-3, with 12 bases identical to TRBD1. Germline lookup yields CDR1 GTSNPN and CDR2 SVGIG (reference sequence). The trim removed 1 base at V and 5 bases at J, leaving 4 bases unmatched. The CDR3 consists of 15 residues. The CDR3 is CAWSAGTGGLDTQYF. CDR3 bases: TGTGCCTGGAGTGCCGGGACAGGGGGCCTAGATACGCAGTATTTT.

The rearrangement uses TRBV21-1 and TRBJ2-7. TRBV21-1 constitutes a pseudogene. The CDR3 covers 14 residues. The CDR3 bases are TGTGCCAGCAGCAAAGCCGAAGTCTCCTACGAGCAGTACTTC. Protein sequence: CASSKAEVSYEQYF.

The chain couples TRBV7-2 to TRBJ2-5; 12 nucleotides agree with TRBD2. The CDR3 has 16 amino acids. In germline, CDR1 is SGHTA, CDR2 FQGNSA. The ends lost 5 bases at V and 0 bases at J; junction bases unmatched: 4. The CDR3 nucleotides are TGTGCCAGCAGCGCGACTAGCGGGAGATACCAAGAGACCCAGTACTTC. It is translated as CASSATSGRYQETQYF.

This clonotype was observed a handful of times. The chain couples TRBV20-1 to TRBJ1-1; perhaps TRBD1 as D (5 bases). The CDR3 runs to 12 residues. Trimming took 3 bases from V and 1 from J, leaving 6 bases between them. Germline values: CDR1 DFQATT, CDR2 SNEGSKA (reference sequence). CDR3 bases: TGCAGTGCTAGTGGACAGAACACTGAAGCTTTCTTT. This sequence encodes CSASGQNTEAFF.

V gene TRBV27 combines with J gene TRBJ1-5, with D hard to call. Between the trimmed V and J ends, which lost 6 bases and 6 bases, there was a span of 12 bases. The CDR3 is made up of 13 amino acids. Germline V CDR1 and CDR2: MNHEY, SMNVEV (reference sequence). The CDR3 bases are TGTGCCAGCAGGGTCGAACTGGGTCAGCCCCAGCATTTT. This encodes CASRVELGQPQHF.

This sequence joins TRBV12-3 or TRBV12-4 and TRBJ2-2; D remains ambiguous. V was trimmed by 6 bases and J by 5 bases, leaving 16 bases between them. CDR3 length: 15 amino acids. The CDR3: CASSLAVLGTGELFF. CDR3 sequence (DNA): TGTGCCAGCAGCCTGGCGGTTTTGGGGACCGGGGAGCTGTTTTTT.